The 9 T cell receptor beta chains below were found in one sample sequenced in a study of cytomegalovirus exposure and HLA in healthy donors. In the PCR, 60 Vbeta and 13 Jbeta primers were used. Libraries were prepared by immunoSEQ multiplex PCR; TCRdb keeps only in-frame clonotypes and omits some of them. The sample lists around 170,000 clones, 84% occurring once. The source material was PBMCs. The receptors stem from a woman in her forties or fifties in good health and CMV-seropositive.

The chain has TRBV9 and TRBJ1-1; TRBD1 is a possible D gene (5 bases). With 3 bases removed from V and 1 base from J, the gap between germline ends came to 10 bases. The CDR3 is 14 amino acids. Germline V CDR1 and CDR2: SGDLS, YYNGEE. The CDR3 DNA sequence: TGTGCCAGCAGCGCAAGACAGACGAACACTGAAGCTTTCTTT. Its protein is CASSARQTNTEAFF.

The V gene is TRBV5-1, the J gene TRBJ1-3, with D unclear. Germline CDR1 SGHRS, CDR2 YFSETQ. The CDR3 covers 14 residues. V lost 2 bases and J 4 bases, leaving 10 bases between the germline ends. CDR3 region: CASSFIPGGNTIYF. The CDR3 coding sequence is TGCGCCAGCAGCTTTATCCCCGGGGGAAACACCATATATTTT.

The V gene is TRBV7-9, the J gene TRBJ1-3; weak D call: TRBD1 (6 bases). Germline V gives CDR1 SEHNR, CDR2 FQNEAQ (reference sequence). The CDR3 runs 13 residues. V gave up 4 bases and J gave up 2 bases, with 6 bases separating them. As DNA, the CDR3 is TGTGCCAGCAGCTGGGACACTGGAAACACCATATATTTT. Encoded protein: CASSWDTGNTIYF.

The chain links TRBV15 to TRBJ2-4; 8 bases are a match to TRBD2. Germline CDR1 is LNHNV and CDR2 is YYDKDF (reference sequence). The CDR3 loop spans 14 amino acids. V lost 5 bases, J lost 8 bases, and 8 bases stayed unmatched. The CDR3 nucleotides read TGTGCCACCAGCGGCGGGGGGACTTGGGACATTCAGTACTTC. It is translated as CATSGGGTWDIQYF.

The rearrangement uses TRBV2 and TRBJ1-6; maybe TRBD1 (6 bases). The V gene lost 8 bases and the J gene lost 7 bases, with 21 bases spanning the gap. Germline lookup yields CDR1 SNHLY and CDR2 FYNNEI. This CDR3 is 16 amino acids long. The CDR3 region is CASEGPPGTGNSPLHF. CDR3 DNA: TGTGCCAGCGAGGGACCTCCTGGCACAGGGAATTCACCCCTCCACTTT.

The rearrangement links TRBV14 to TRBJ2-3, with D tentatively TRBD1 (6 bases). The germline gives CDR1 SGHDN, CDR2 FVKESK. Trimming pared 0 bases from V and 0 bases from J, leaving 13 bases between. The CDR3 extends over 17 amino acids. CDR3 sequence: CASSQDLIGGSTDTQYF. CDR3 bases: TGTGCCAGCAGCCAAGATCTTATAGGGGGTAGCACAGATACGCAGTATTTT.

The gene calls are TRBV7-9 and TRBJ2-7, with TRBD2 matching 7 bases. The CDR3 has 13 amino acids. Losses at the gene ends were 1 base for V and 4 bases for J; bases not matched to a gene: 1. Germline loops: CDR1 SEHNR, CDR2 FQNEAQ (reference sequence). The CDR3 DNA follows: TGTGCCAGCAGCTTAGAGGGACTATACGAGCAGTACTTC. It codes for CASSLEGLYEQYF.

CDR3 DNA: TGTGCCAGCAGCTTAGTAATGGCTAACACCGGGGAGCTGTTTTTT. Translating gives CASSLVMANTGELFF. The chain recombines TRBV7-6 with TRBJ2-2; D gene ambiguous. Germline CDR1 and CDR2: SGHVS and FNYEAQ. This CDR3 region has 15 residues. V was pared by 1 base and J by 2 bases, with 8 bases between.

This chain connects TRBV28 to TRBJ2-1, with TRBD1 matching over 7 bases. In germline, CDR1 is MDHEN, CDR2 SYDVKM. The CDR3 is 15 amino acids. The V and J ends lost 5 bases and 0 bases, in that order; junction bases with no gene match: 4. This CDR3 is CASSPPGGSYNEQFF. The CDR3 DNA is TGTGCCAGCAGTCCCCCAGGGGGCTCCTACAATGAGCAGTTCTTC.